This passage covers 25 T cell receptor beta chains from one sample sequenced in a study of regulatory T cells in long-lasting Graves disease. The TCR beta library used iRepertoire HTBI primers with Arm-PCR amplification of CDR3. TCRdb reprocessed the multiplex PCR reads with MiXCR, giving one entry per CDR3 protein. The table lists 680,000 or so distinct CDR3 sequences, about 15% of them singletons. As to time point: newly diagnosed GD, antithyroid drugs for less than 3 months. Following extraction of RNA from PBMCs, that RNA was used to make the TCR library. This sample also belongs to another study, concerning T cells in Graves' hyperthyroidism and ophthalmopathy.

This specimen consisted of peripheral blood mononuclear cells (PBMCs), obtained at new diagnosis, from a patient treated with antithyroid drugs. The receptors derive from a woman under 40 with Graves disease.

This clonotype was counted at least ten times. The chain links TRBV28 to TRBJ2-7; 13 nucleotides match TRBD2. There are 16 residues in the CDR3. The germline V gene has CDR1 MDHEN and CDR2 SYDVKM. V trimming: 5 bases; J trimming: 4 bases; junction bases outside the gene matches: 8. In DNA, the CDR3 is TGTGCCAGCAGTCGCCGAGGACTAGCGGGAGTATACGAGCAGTACTTC. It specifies CASSRRGLAGVYEQYF.

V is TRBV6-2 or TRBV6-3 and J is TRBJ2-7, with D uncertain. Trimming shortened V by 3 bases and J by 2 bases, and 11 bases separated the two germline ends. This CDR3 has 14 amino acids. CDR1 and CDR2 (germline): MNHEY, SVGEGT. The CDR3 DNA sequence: TGTGCCAGCAGTTATGTGGCCCAGACCTACGAGCAGTACTTC. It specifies CASSYVAQTYEQYF.

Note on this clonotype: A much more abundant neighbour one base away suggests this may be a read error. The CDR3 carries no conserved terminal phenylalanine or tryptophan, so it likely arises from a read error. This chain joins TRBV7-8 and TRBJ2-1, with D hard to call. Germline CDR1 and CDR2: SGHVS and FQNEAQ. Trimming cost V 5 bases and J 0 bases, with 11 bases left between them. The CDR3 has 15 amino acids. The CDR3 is CASSRDITSYNEQFL. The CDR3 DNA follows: TGTGCCAGCAGCCGTGACATCACCTCCTACAATGAGCAGTTCTTA.

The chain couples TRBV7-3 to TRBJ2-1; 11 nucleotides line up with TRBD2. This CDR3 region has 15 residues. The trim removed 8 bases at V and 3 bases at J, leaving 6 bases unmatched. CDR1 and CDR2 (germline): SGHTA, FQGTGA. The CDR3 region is CASQKLAGGYNEQFF. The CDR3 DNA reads TGTGCCAGCCAAAAGCTAGCGGGAGGCTACAATGAGCAGTTCTTC.

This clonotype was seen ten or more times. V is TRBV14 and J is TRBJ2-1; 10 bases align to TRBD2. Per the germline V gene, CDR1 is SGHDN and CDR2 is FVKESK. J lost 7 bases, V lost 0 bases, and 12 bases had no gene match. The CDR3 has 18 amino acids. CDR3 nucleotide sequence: TGTGCCAGCAGCCAAGAATGGTCTAGCGGGAGCTATGGTAATGAGCAGTTCTTC. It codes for CASSQEWSSGSYGNEQFF.

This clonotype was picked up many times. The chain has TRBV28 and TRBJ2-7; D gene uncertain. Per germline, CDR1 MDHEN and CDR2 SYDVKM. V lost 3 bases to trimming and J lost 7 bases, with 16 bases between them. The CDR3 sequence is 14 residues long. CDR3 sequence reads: CASSFLSGSGEQYF. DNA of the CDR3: TGTGCCAGCAGTTTCTTGTCTGGTTCGGGTGAGCAGTACTTC.

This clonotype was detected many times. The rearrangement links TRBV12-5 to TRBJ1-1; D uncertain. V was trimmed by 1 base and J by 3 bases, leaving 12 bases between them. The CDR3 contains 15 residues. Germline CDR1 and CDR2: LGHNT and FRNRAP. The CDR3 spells CASGLGAREYTEAFF. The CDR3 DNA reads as TGTGCTAGTGGTTTGGGGGCACGGGAGTACACTGAAGCTTTCTTT.

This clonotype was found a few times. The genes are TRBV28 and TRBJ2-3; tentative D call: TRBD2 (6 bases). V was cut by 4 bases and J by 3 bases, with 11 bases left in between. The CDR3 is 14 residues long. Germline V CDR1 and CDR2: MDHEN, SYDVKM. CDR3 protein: CASSSGGKTDTQYF. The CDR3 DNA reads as TGTGCCAGCAGTTCAGGCGGGAAGACAGATACGCAGTATTTT. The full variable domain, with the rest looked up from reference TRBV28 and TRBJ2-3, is DVKVTQSSRYLVKRTGEKVFLECVQDMDHENMFWYRQDPGLGLRLIYFSYDVKMKEKGDIPEGYSVSREKKERFSLILESASTNQTSMYLCASSSGGKTDTQYFGPGTRLTVL.

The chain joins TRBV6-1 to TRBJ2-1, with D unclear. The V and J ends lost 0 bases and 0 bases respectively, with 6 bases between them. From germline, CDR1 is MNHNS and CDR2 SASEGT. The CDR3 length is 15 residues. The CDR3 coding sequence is TGTGCCAGCAGTGAAGCGAGAAGCTCCTACAATGAGCAGTTCTTC. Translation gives CASSEARSSYNEQFF.

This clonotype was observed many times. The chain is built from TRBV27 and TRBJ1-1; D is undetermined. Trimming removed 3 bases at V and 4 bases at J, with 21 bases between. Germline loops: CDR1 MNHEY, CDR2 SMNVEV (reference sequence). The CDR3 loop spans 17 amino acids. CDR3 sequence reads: CASSFIGAGLGPTEAFF. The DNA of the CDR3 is TGTGCCAGCAGTTTTATAGGAGCAGGATTAGGACCCACTGAAGCTTTCTTT.

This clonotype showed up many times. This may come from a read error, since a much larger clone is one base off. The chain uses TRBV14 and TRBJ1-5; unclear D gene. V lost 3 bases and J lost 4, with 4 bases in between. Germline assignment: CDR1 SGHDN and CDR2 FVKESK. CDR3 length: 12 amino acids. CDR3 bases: TGTGCCAGCAGCCAGGGGAATCAGCCCCAGCATTTT. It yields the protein CASSQGNQPQHF.

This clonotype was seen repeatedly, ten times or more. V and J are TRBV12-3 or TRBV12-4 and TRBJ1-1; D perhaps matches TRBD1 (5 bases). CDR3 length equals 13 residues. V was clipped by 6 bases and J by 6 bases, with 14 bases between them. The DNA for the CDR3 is TGTGCCAGCAGCTTGGGGGGATCCGCTGAAGCTTTCTTT. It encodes CASSLGGSAEAFF.

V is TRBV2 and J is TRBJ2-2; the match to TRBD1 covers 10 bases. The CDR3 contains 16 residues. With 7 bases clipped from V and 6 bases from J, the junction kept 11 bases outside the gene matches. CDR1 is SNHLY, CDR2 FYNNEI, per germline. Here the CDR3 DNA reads TGTGCCAGCACCCCCCCGGGACAGGGGTCTTCCGGGGAGCTGTTTTTT. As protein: CASTPPGQGSSGELFF.

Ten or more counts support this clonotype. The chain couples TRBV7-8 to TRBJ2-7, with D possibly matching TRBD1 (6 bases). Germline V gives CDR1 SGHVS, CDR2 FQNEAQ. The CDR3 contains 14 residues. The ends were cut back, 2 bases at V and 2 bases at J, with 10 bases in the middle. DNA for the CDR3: TGTGCCAGCAGCTTATTCAGGGGTACCTACGAGCAGTACTTC. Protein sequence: CASSLFRGTYEQYF.

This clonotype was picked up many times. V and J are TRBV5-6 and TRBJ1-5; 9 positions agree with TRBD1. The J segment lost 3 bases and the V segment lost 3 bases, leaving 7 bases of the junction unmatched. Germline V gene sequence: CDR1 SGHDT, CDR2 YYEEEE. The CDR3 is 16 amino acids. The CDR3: CASSWGGQGLNQPQHF. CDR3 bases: TGTGCCAGCAGCTGGGGGGGACAGGGCCTCAATCAGCCCCAGCATTTT.

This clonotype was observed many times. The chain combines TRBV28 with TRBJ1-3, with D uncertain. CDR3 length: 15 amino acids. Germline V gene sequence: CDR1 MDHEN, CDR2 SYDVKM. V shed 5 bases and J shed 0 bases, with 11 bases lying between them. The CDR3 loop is CASSTDGVSGNTIYF. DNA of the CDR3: TGTGCCAGCAGTACGGACGGAGTCTCTGGAAACACCATATATTTT.

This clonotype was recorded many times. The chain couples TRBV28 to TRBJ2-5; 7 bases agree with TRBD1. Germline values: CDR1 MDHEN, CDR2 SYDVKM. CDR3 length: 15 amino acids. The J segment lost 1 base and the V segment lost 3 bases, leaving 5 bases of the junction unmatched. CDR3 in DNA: TGTGCCAGCAGTTTCGCCTACAGGGGCCAAGAGACCCAGTACTTC. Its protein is CASSFAYRGQETQYF. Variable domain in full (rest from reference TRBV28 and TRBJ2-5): DVKVTQSSRYLVKRTGEKVFLECVQDMDHENMFWYRQDPGLGLRLIYFSYDVKMKEKGDIPEGYSVSREKKERFSLILESASTNQTSMYLCASSFAYRGQETQYFGPGTRLLVL.

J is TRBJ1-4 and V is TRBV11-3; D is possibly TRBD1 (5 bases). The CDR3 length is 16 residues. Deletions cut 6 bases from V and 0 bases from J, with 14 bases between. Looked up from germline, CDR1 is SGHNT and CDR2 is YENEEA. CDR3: CASRPRDVATNEKLFF. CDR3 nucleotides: TGTGCCAGCAGGCCAAGGGACGTCGCAACTAATGAAAAACTGTTTTTT.

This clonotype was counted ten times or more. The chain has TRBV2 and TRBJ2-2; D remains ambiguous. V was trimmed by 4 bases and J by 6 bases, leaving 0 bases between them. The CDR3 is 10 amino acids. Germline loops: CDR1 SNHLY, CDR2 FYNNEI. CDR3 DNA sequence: TGTGCCAGCAGTGCCGGGGAGCTGTTTTTT. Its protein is CASSAGELFF.

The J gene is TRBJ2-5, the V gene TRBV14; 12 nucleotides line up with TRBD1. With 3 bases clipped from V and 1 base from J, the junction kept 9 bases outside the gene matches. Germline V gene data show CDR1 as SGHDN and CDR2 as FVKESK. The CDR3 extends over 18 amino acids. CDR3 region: CASSQGQGAYVGQETQYF. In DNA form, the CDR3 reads TGTGCCAGCAGCCAGGGACAGGGGGCTTATGTGGGCCAAGAGACCCAGTACTTC.

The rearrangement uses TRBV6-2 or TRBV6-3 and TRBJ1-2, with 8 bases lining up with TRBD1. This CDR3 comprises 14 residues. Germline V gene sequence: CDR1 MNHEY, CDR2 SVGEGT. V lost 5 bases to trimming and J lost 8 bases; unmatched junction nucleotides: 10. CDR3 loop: CASSTSQGAWGYTF. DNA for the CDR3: TGTGCCAGCAGTACAAGTCAGGGGGCATGGGGCTACACCTTC.

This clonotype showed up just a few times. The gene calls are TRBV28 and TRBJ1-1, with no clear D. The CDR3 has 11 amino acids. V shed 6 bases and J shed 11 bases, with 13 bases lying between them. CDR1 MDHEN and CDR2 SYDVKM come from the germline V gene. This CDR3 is CASSYGMGAFF. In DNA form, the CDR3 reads TGTGCCAGCAGCTATGGGATGGGTGCTTTCTTT.

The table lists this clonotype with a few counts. Written as DNA, the CDR3 is TGTGCCAGCAGATGGACAGACAGTCGACTCTACGAGCAGTACTTC. Translation gives CASRWTDSRLYEQYF. The chain is built from TRBV6-1 and TRBJ2-7; D possibly corresponds to TRBD1 (6 bases). Germline V gene data show CDR1 as MNHNS and CDR2 as SASEGT. Trimming stripped 6 bases from V and 3 bases from J, with 18 bases between. This CDR3 has 15 amino acids.

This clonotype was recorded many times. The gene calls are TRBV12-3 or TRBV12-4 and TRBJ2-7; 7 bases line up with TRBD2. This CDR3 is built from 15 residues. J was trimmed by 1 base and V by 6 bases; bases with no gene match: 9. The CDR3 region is CASRAGTSVSYEQYF. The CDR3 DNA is TGTGCCAGCAGGGCCGGTACTAGCGTTTCCTACGAGCAGTACTTC.

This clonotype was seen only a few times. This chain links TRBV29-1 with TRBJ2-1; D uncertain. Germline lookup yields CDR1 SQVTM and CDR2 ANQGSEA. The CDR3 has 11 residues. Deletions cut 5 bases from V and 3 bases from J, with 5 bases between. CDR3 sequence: CSVTVYNEQFF. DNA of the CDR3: TGCAGCGTTACCGTCTACAATGAGCAGTTCTTC.